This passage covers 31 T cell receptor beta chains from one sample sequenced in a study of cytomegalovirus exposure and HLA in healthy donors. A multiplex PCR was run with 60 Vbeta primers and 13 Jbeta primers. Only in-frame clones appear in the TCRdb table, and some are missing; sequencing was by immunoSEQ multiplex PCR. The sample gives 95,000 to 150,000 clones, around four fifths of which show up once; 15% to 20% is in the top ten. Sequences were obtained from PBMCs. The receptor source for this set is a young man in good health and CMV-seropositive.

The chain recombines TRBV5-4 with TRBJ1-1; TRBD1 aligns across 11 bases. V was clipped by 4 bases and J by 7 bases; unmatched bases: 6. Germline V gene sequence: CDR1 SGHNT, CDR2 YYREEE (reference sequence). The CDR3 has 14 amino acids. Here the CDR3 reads CASSLEGTGGEAFF. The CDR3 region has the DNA TGTGCCAGCAGCCTCGAGGGGACAGGGGGTGAAGCTTTCTTT.

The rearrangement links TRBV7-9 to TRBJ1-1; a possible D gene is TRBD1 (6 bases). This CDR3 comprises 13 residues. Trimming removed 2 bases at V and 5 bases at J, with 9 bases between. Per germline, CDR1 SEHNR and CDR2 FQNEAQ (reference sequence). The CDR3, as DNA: TGTGCCAGCAGCTTACTACAGGGAACTGAAGCTTTCTTT. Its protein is CASSLLQGTEAFF.

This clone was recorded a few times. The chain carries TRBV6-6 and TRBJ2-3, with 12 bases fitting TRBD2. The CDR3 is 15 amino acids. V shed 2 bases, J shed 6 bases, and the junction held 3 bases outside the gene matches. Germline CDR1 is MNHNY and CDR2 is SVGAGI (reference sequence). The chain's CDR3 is CASSYASGGADTQYF. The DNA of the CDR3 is TGTGCCAGCAGTTACGCTAGCGGGGGGGCTGATACGCAGTATTTT.

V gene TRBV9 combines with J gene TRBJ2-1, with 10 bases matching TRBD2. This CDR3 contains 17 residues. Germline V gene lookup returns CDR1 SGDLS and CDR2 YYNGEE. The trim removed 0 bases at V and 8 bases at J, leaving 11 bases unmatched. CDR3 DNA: TGTGCCAGCAGCGTAGCTACCGAGCGGGGGGGTAGCGATGAGCAGTTCTTC. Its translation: CASSVATERGGSDEQFF.

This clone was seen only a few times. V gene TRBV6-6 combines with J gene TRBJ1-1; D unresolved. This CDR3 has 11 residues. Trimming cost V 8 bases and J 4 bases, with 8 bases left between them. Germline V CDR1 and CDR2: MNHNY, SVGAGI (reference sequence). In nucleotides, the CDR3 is TGTGCCAGCCTTAGAGCCACTGAAGCTTTCTTT. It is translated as CASLRATEAFF.

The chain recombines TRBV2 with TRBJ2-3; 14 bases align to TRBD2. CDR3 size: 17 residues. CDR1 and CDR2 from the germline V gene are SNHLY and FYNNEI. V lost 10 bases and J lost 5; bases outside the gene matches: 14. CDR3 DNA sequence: TGTGCCACCAGAGGTCGACTAGCGGGGGGGCAAGTAGATACGCAGTATTTT. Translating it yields CATRGRLAGGQVDTQYF.

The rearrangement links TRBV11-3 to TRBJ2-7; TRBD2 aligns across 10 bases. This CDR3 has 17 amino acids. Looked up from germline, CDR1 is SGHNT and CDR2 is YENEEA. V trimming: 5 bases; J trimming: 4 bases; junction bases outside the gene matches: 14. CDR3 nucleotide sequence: TGTGCCAGCAGCGTGGGGACTAGCGCGGTAAGGGAATACGAGCAGTACTTC. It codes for CASSVGTSAVREYEQYF.

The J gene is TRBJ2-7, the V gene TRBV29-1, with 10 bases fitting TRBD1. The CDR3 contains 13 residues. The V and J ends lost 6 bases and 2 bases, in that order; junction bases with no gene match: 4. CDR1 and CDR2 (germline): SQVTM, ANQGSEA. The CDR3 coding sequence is TGCAGCGTCGGAGGACAGGGGGCCTACGAGCAGTACTTC. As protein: CSVGGQGAYEQYF.

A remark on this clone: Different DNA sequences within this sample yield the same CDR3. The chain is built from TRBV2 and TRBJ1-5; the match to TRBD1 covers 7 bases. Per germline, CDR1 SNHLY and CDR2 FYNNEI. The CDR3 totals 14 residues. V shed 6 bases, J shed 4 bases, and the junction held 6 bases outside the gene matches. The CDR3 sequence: CASSAGQANQPQHF. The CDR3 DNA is TGTGCCAGCAGCGCCGGACAGGCGAATCAGCCCCAGCATTTT.

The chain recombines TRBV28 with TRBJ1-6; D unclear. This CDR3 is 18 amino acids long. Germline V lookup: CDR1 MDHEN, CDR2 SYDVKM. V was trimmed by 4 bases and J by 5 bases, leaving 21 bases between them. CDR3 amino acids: CASSSPSVFLRDNSPLHF. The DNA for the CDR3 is TGTGCCAGCAGTTCCCCTTCTGTATTCCTGAGGGATAATTCACCCCTCCACTTT.

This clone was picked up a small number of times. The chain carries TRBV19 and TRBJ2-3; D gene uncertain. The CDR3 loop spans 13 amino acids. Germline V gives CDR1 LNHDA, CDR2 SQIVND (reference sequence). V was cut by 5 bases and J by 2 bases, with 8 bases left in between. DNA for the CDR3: TGTGCCAGTAGTCTATCCCTCACAGATACGCAGTATTTT. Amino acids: CASSLSLTDTQYF.

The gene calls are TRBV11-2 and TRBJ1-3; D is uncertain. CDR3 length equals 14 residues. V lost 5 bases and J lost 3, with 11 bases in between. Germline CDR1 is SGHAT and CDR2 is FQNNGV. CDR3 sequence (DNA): TGTGCCAGCAGCGGAGCCGGGATTGGAAACACCATATATTTT. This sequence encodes CASSGAGIGNTIYF.

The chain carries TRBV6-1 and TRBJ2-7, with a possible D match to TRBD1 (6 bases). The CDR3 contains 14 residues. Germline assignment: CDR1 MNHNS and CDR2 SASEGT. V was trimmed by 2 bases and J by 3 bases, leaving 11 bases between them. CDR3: CASSEIIGGYEQYF. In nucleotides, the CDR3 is TGTGCCAGCAGTGAAATCATAGGGGGCTACGAGCAGTACTTC.

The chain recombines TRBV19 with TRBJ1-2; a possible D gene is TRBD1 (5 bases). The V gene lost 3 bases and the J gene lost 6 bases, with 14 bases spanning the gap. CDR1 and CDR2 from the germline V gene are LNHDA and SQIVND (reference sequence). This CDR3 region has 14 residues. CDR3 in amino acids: CASSIWGRPDGYTF. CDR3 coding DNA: TGTGCCAGTAGTATTTGGGGCCGTCCCGATGGCTACACCTTC.

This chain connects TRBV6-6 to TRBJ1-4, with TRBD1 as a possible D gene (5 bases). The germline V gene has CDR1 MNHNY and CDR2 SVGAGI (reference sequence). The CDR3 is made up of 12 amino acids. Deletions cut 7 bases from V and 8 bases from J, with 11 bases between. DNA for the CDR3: TGTGCCAGCACCCTGGGGGGGGAAAAACTGTTTTTT. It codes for CASTLGGEKLFF.

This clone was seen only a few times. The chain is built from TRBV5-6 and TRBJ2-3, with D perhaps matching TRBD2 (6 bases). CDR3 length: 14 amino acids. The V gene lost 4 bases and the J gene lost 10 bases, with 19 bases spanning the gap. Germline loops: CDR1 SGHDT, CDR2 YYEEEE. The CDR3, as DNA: TGTGCCAGCAGCAGGGACTCCCCGTATGATGCGCAGTATTTT. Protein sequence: CASSRDSPYDAQYF.

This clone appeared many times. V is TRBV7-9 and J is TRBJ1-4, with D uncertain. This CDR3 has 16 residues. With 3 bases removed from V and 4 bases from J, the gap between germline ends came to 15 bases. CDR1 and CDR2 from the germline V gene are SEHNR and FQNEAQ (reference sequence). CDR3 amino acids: CASSFPIYRGNEKLFF. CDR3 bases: TGTGCCAGCAGCTTTCCGATCTATCGGGGTAATGAAAAACTGTTTTTT.

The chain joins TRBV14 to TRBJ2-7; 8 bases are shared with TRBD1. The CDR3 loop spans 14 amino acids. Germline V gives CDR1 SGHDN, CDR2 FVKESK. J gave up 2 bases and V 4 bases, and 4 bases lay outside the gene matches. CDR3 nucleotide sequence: TGTGCCAGCAGCCTCACAGGGGGTCCCTACGAGCAGTACTTC. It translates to CASSLTGGPYEQYF. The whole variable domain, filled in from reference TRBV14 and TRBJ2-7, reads EAGVTQFPSHSVIEKGQTVTLRCDPISGHDNLYWYRRVMGKEIKFLLHFVKESKQDESGMPNNRFLAERTGGTYSTLKVQPAELEDSGVYFCASSLTGGPYEQYFGPGTRLTVT.

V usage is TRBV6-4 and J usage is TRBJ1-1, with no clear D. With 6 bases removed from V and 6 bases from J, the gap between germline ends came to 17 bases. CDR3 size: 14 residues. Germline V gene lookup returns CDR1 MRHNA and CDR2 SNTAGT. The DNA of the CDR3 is TGTGCCAGCAGAGCGCAGTCCGAAGGCGCTGAAGCTTTCTTT. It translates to CASRAQSEGAEAFF.

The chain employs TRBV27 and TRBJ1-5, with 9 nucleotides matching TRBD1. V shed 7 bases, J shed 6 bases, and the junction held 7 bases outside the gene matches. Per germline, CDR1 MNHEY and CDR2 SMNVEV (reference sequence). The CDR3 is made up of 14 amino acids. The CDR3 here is CASILRQGGQPQHF. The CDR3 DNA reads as TGTGCCAGCATCCTCAGACAGGGGGGTCAGCCCCAGCATTTT.

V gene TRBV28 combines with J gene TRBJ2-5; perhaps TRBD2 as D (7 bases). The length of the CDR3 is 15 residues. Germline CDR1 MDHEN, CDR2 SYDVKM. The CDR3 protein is CASSLLGGDQETQYF. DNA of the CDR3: TGTGCTAGTAGTCTACTAGGGGGGGATCAAGAGACCCAGTACTTC.

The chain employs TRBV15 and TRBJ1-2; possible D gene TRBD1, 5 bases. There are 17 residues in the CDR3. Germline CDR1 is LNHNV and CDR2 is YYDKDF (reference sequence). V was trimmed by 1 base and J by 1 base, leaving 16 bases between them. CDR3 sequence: CATSRAQGRAFNYGYTF. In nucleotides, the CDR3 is TGTGCCACCAGCAGAGCCCAGGGTAGGGCTTTTAACTATGGCTACACCTTC.

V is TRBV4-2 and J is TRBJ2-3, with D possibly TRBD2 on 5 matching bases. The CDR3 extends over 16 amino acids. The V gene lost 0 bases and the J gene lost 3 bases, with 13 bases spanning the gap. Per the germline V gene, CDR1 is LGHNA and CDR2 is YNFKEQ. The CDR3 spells CASSQDLASRTDTQYF. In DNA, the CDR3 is TGTGCCAGCAGCCAAGATCTGGCTAGCCGAACAGATACGCAGTATTTT.

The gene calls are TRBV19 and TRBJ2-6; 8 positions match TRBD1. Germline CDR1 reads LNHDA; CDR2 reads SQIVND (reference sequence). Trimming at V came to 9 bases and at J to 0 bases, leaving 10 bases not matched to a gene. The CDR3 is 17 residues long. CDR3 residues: CASRTGFGSSGANVLTF. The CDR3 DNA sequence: TGTGCCAGCAGGACAGGGTTCGGCTCCTCTGGGGCCAACGTCCTGACTTTC. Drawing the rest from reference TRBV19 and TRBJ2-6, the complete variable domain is DGGITQSPKYLFRKEGQNVTLSCEQNLNHDAMYWYRQDPGQGLRLIYYSQIVNDFQKGDIAEGYSVSREKKESFPLTVTSAQKNPTAFYLCASRTGFGSSGANVLTFGAGSRLTVL.

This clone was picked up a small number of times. CDR3 sequence reads: CASSAYTGGPEAFF. CDR3 coding DNA: TGTGCCAGCAGTGCGTATACAGGGGGGCCTGAAGCTTTCTTT. V usage is TRBV2 and J usage is TRBJ1-1, with 8 bases identical to TRBD1. Trimming at V came to 4 bases and at J to 6 bases, leaving 7 bases not matched to a gene. The CDR3 consists of 14 residues. CDR1 is SNHLY, CDR2 FYNNEI, per germline.

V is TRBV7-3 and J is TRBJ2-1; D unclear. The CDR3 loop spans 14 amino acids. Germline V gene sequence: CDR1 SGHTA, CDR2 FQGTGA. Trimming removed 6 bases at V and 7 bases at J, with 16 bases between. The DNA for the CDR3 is TGTGCCAGCAGTCTAAGCCCCGCCGGGAATGAGCAGTTCTTC. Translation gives CASSLSPAGNEQFF. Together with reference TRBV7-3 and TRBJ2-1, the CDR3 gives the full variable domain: GAGVSQTPSNKVTEKGKYVELRCDPISGHTALYWYRQSLGQGPEFLIYFQGTGAADDSGLPNDRFFAVRPEGSVSTLKIQRTERGDSAVYLCASSLSPAGNEQFFGPGTRLTVL.

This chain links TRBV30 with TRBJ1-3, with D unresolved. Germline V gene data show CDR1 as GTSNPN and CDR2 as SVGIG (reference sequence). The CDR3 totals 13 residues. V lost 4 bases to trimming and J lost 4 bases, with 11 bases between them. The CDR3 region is CAWTSYEGNTIYF. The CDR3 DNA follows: TGTGCCTGGACGAGTTATGAGGGAAACACCATATATTTT. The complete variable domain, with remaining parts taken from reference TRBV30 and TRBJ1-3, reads SQTIHQWPATLVQPVGSPLSLECTVEGTSNPNLYWYRQAAGRGLQLLFYSVGIGQISSEVPQNLSASRPQDRQFILSSKKLLLSDSGFYLCAWTSYEGNTIYFGEGSWLTVV.

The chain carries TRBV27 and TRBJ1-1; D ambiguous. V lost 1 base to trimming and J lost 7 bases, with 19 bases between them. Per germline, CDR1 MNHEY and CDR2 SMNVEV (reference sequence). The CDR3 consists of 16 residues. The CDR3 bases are TGTGCCAGCAGTTTATTATTTGGGTCAGGACTCCATGAAGCTTTCTTT. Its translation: CASSLLFGSGLHEAFF.

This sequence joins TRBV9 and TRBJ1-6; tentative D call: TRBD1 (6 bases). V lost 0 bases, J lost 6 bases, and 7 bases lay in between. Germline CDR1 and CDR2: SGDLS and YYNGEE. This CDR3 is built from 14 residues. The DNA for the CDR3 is TGTGCCAGCAGCGTAGGACAGGTTAATTCACCCCTCCACTTT. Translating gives CASSVGQVNSPLHF.

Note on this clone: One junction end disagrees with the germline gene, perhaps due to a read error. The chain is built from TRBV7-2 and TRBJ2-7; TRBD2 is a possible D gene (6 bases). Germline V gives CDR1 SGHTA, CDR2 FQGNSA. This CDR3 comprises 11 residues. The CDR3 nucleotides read TGTGCCAGCAGCTTAGGCGGGGAGCTGTACTTC. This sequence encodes CASSLGGELYF.

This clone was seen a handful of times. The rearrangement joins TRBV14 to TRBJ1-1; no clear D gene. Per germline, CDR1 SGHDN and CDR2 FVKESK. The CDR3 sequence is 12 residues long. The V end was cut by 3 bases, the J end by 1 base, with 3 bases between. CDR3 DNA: TGTGCCAGCAGCCAGGCGAACACTGAAGCTTTCTTT. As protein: CASSQANTEAFF.